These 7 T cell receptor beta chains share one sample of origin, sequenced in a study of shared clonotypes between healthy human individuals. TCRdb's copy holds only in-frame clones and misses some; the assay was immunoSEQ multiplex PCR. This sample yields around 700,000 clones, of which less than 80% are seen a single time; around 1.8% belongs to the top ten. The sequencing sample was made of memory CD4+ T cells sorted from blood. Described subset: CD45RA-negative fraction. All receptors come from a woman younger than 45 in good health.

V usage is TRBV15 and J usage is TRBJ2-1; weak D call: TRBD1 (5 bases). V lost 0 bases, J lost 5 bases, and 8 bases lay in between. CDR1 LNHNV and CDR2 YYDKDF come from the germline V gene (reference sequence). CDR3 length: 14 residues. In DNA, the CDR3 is TGTGCCACCAGCAGAGATCCAGGGAACAATGAGCAGTTCTTC. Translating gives CATSRDPGNNEQFF.

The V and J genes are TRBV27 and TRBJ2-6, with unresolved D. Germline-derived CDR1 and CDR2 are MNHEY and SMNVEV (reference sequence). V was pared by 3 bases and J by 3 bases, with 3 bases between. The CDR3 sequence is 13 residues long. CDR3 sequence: CASSFGGANVLTF. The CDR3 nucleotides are TGTGCCAGCAGTTTCGGTGGGGCCAACGTCCTGACTTTC.

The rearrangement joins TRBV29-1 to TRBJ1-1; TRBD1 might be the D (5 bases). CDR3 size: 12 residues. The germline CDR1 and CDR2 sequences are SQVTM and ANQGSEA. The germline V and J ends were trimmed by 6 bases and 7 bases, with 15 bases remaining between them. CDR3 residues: CSVQGLLNEAFF. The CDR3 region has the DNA TGCAGCGTCCAGGGACTGCTAAATGAAGCTTTCTTT.

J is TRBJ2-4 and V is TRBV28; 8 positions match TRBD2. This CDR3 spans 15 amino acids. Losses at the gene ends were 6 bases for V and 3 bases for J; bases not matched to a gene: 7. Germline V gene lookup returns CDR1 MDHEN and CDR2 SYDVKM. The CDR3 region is CASSRGTSGKNIQYF. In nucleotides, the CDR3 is TGTGCCAGCAGCCGAGGTACTAGCGGCAAAAACATTCAGTACTTC.

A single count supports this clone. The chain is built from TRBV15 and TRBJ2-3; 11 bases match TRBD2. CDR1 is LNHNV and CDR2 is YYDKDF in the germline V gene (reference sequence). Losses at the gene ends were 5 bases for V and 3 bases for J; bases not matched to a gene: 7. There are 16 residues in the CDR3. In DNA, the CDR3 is TGTGCCACCAGCCCGCGCGGGACTAGCGGAACAGATACGCAGTATTTT. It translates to CATSPRGTSGTDTQYF.

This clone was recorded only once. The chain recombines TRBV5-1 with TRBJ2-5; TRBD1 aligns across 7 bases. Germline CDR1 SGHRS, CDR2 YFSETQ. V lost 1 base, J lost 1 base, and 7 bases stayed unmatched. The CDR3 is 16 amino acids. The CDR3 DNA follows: TGCGCCAGCAGCTTGTTTGGGACAGCAACCCAAGAGACCCAGTACTTC. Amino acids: CASSLFGTATQETQYF.

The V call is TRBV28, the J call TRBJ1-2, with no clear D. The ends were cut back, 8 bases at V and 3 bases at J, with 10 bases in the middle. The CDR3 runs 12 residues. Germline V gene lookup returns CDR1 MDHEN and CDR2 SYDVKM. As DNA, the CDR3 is TGTGCCAGCGGGCGGGCCGACTATGGCTACACCTTC. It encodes CASGRADYGYTF.